Sequencing of this TCR beta chain was carried out in a study of blood T cell repertoires in COVID-19. Across the study: There were acute and convalescent COVID-19 samples, and they came from the United States, Italy and Spain.

Here immunoSEQ multiplex PCR was the method, and the copy in TCRdb shows in-frame clones only, minus some. Found here are about 170,000 clones, about 80% of them singletons; the top ten hold approximately 11%. J was trimmed by 4 bases and V by 3 bases; bases with no gene match: 2. The CDR3 extends over 13 amino acids. In germline, CDR1 is GTSNPN, CDR2 SVGIG (reference sequence). This chain connects TRBV30 to TRBJ1-1, with 10 nucleotides matching TRBD1. The receptor comes from a man in his 70s with active or convalescent COVID-19. Sample: peripheral blood. CDR3 sequence: CAWRRTGGTEAFF. CDR3 in DNA: TGTGCCTGGAGGAGGACAGGGGGCACTGAAGCTTTCTTT.